Listed here is a single T cell receptor (beta chain). Antigen: not known. The entry originates in a study of molecular identifiers for immune sequencing clone quantification. Study findings and constraints: Barcode collisions between identical TCR molecules could shrink estimates of highly expanded clone sizes. The study reportedly detected spiked Jurkat TCR RNA from one cell among around 970,000 naive cells.

CDR3 length: 13 residues. The germline gives CDR1 SQVTM, CDR2 ANQGSEA. The J segment lost 2 bases and the V segment lost 5 bases, leaving 3 bases of the junction unmatched. TCRdb re-called the PCR reads with MiXCR, one entry per CDR3 protein. The data show approximately 100,000 distinct CDR3 sequences, with approximately 40% seen just once and roughly 4.2% held by the top ten. The gene calls are TRBV29-1 and TRBJ2-7, with 10 positions matching TRBD2. The receptor's source is a human donor in good health. Some libraries in this study had Jurkat cell RNA spiked in. Sequencing was carried out using naive CD8+ T cells from blood, with Jurkat cell RNA spiked in. Subset meaning: FACS-sorted CD8+CD4-CCR7+CD45RA+ naive T cells. DNA of the CDR3: TGCAGCGTTTTAGCGGGAGGAACCTACGAGCAGTACTTC. Protein: CSVLAGGTYEQYF.